What follows is one T cell receptor (beta chain) and its context. Its antigen is still unknown. Germline V CDR1 and CDR2: SGHTA, FQGNSA. The V gene lost 0 bases and the J gene lost 0 bases, with 9 bases spanning the gap. The CDR3 is 17 amino acids. TCRdb re-called the RT-PCR reads with MiXCR, one entry per CDR3 protein. The sample carries about 780,000 distinct CDR3 sequences, less than 20% recorded once. The data are from a study of response to subunit inactivated influenza vaccine. General observations from the study: Each seasonal influenza vaccination, the authors suggested, recruits few new T cells.

The TCR was taken from a man aged 45-60 years who received an inactivated influenza vaccine. The sample in question was PBMCs from blood, obtained roughly 5 days after vaccination. This chain uses TRBV7-2 with TRBJ2-6; unclear D gene. The CDR3 region is CASSLAVASSGANVLTF. The CDR3 bases are TGTGCCAGCAGCTTAGCGGTCGCTTCCTCTGGGGCCAACGTCCTGACTTTC.